The clone carrying this T cell receptor beta chain was counted between two and nine times. Antigen: not known. The germline V and J ends were trimmed by 5 bases and 3 bases, with 10 bases remaining between them. The CDR3 sequence is 13 residues long. Germline V CDR1 and CDR2: LGHNA, YSLEER. This record comes from a study of vaccination and CD4 T cells after COVID-19. As for the study in general: The post-COVID samples were taken a median approximately 100 days after diagnosis, anywhere from 35 to 161. A median of around 70 days (range 14 to 241) separated dose two from the taking of post-vaccine samples.

The treatment: 10-day PBMC culture with coronavirus spike peptide pools or control peptides (ViraFEST assay). In the ViraFEST assay, peptide-pool expansion preceded TCR sequencing of expanded clonotypes. Wells that each held around 2.1 million PBMCs were cultured with 7.5 to 10 IU/ml IL-2 and approximately 9 ug/ml peptide pools. Cultured CD4+ T cell DNA underwent sequencing with the Oncomine TCR Beta short-read assay. MiXCR, applied by TCRdb to the PCR reads, yields one record per CDR3 protein. This sample has fewer than 20,000 distinct CDR3 sequences, with around two fifths found just once. The sample consisted of CD4+ T cells from blood, cultured in vitro, taken after SARS-CoV-2 vaccination. The TCR comes from a human donor who had recovered from COVID-19. This sequence joins TRBV4-3 and TRBJ1-2; D is unclear. CDR3 DNA sequence: TGCGCCAGCAGCGACGACGGGGACTATGGCTACACCTTC. This encodes CASSDDGDYGYTF.